At least ten counts were recorded for the clone carrying this T cell receptor beta chain. Its antigen is not known. Germline CDR1 SGHDT, CDR2 YYEEEE. Trimming stripped 0 bases from V and 2 bases from J, with 21 bases between. This CDR3 contains 18 residues. These data belong to a study of molecular identifiers for immune sequencing clone quantification. Findings and limits, study-wide: Reports indicate spiked Jurkat TCR RNA from one cell could be found among 950,000 to 1,000,000 naive cells.

Both previously described methods and listed TCR primers were employed to make bulk TCR libraries. MiXCR, applied by TCRdb to the PCR reads, yields one record per CDR3 protein. The sample lists about 630,000 distinct CDR3 sequences, approximately 24% seen once, with 0.78% in the top ten. Sorted inputs of about 19,000 to 1,100,000 cells, with 10%, 30% or 50% RNA, yielded naive CD8 libraries. Based on a CD8+CD4-CCR7+CD45RA+ profile, naive CD8 T cells were sorted. The clonotype originates from a human donor in good health. Some libraries in this study had Jurkat cell RNA spiked in. The specimen was naive CD8+ T cells from blood, with Jurkat cell RNA spiked in. Subset of the sample: FACS-sorted CD8+CD4-CCR7+CD45RA+ naive T cells. This sequence joins TRBV5-6 and TRBJ2-7; D possibly matches TRBD1 or TRBD2 (5 bases each). CDR3 DNA: TGTGCCAGCAGCTTGGAATTTTCCCGGGACGGAGTAACCTACGAGCAGTACTTC. It translates to CASSLEFSRDGVTYEQYF.